This paragraph reports one T cell receptor (beta chain). Its target is unknown. The record originates from a study of shared clonotypes between healthy human individuals. Method: immunoSEQ multiplex PCR; TCRdb's copy keeps in-frame clones and lacks some. The sample lists approximately 980,000 clones; approximately 80% were seen once. Findings and caveats of the study: Shared across a few donors were roughly 5.3% of the naive CD4 clonotypes.

Germline CDR1 WNHNN, CDR2 SYGVQD (reference sequence). The length of the CDR3 is 16 residues. The V gene lost 3 bases and the J gene lost 4 bases, with 18 bases spanning the gap. The V call is TRBV10-1, the J call TRBJ1-1, with unresolved D. This receptor was identified in a man aged 18 to 30 in good health. Sequenced sample: memory CD4+ T cells sorted from blood. The subset here: CD45RA-negative fraction. CDR3 in amino acids: CASSDPAGWRSTEAFF. CDR3 in DNA: TGCGCCAGCAGTGATCCCGCTGGGTGGCGGTCCACTGAAGCTTTCTTT.